The rows below give T cell receptor beta chains drawn from one sample of a study of T cell responses to AZD1222 COVID-19 vaccine. TCRdb's table, derived via immunoSEQ multiplex PCR, lists solely in-frame clones and lacks some. Found here are some 120,000 clones, over 75% of them singletons; the top ten hold roughly 3%. This material consisted of peripheral blood, taken on day 0 of AZD1222 vaccination. The source of these receptors is an adult in good health. The CDR3 runs from the conserved cysteine through the conserved F or W. The order of the fields is V gene, clone size, D gene, J gene, CDR3 protein, CDR3 DNA. The D gene is left open where the match is weak. Part of the rows lack a size; the others show once, few, many or a class for expanded clones.

TRBV28,.,.,TRBJ1-5,CASTPAGVGWSQHF,TGTGCCAGCACCCCGGCGGGGGTTGGGTGGTCCCAGCATTTT
TRBV19,.,.,TRBJ2-7,CASSTSWSSYEQYF,TGTGCCAGTAGTACTTCTTGGAGCTCCTACGAGCAGTACTTC
TRBV7-9,.,.,TRBJ2-3,CASSLAPGPRQADTQYF,TGTGCCAGCAGCTTAGCCCCGGGACCGAGGCAAGCAGATACGCAGTATTTT
TRBV6-2/TRBV6-3,.,.,TRBJ1-1,CASSLRTEAFF,TGTGCCAGCAGCCTCCGCACTGAAGCTTTCTTT
TRBV9,.,.,TRBJ1-4,CASSPGGGDEKLFF,TGTGCCAGCAGCCCGGGAGGGGGTGATGAAAAACTGTTTTTT
TRBV7-6,.,TRBD1,TRBJ2-7,CASSSRDSYEQYF,TGTGCCAGCAGCTCCCGGGACAGTTACGAGCAGTACTTC
TRBV19,.,TRBD1,TRBJ2-5,CASGTGPAEGTQYF,TGTGCCAGTGGGACAGGGCCCGCGGAAGGGACCCAGTACTTC
TRBV6-4,.,TRBD1,TRBJ2-6,CASSRTGDSGANVLTF,TGTGCCAGCAGTCGGACAGGGGACTCTGGGGCCAACGTCCTGACTTTC
TRBV9,.,.,TRBJ1-5,CASSVAPSNQPQHF,TGTGCCAGCAGCGTAGCCCCAAGCAATCAGCCCCAGCATTTT
TRBV6-4,.,TRBD2,TRBJ2-1,CASSDSILAGVGNEQFF,TGTGCCAGCAGTGACTCGATACTAGCGGGAGTCGGGAATGAGCAGTTCTTC
TRBV19,.,.,TRBJ1-4,CASSTGREMFF,TGTGCCAGTAGTACGGGACGCGAGATGTTTTTT
TRBV2,once,.,TRBJ1-2,CASSEQTTANYGYTF,TGTGCCAGCAGTGAACAGACCACAGCTAACTATGGCTACACCTTC
TRBV27,.,.,TRBJ2-7,CASSLSTGYEQYF,TGTGCCAGCAGTTTATCGACAGGCTACGAGCAGTACTTC
TRBV5-5,.,.,TRBJ2-3,CASSRYGSTDTQYF,TGTGCCAGCAGCCGTTATGGGAGCACAGATACGCAGTATTTT
TRBV10-3,.,.,TRBJ2-6,CAISGRAGANVLTF,TGTGCCATCAGTGGGAGGGCTGGGGCCAACGTCCTGACTTTC
TRBV7-9,.,TRBD2,TRBJ2-7,CASSSIGRGLAGGTYEQYF,TGTGCCAGCAGCTCAATAGGGAGGGGACTAGCGGGAGGAACCTACGAGCAGTACTTC
TRBV5-1,.,TRBD1,TRBJ2-2,CASSLGRGLTGELFF,TGCGCCAGCAGCTTGGGCAGGGGGTTAACCGGGGAGCTGTTTTTT
TRBV7-3,.,.,TRBJ2-6,CASSPARPAIRSGANVLTF,TGTGCCAGCAGCCCAGCGCGGCCGGCGATTCGCTCTGGGGCCAACGTCCTGACTTTC
TRBV27,.,TRBD1,TRBJ2-7,CASSLSYRGNSEQYF,TGTGCCAGCAGTTTATCATACAGGGGGAATTCCGAGCAGTACTTC
TRBV19,.,.,TRBJ2-2,CASSIPLGGDTGELFF,TGTGCCAGTAGTATACCCCTCGGGGGTGACACCGGGGAGCTGTTTTTT
TRBV7-9,once,.,TRBJ1-3,CASSLGTQTIGNTIYF,TGTGCCAGCAGCTTAGGAACCCAGACTATTGGAAACACCATATATTTT
TRBV5-6,.,.,TRBJ1-5,CASSPHGGSTNQPQHF,TGTGCCAGCAGCCCCCACGGGGGGTCCACAAATCAGCCCCAGCATTTT
TRBV15,.,.,TRBJ2-7,CATRRVGHEQYF,TGTGCCACCAGAAGAGTGGGACACGAGCAGTACTTC
TRBV6-2/TRBV6-3,.,TRBD1,TRBJ2-1,CASSSGQYNEQFF,TGTGCCAGCAGTTCGGGACAGTACAATGAGCAGTTCTTC
TRBV21-1,.,.,TRBJ2-1,CASSPGTALNEQFF,TGTGCCAGCAGCCCCGGGACTGCCTTAAATGAGCAGTTCTTC
TRBV19,once,.,TRBJ2-7,CASSMDSDREQYF,TGTGCCAGTAGTATGGACAGCGATCGGGAGCAGTACTTC
TRBV7-2,once,.,TRBJ1-5,CASSLWWVGLNGNQPQHF,TGTGCCAGCAGCTTATGGTGGGTAGGATTGAATGGGAATCAGCCCCAGCATTTT
TRBV21-1,once,.,TRBJ2-5,CASIRPRYEQETQYF,TGTGCCAGCATTAGGCCTAGGTATGAACAAGAGACCCAGTACTTC
TRBV27,once,.,TRBJ2-1,CASSLGRSPGYNEQFF,TGTGCCAGCAGTTTAGGCCGTTCGCCAGGGTACAATGAGCAGTTCTTC
TRBV6-5,.,.,TRBJ1-2,CASSGDGYTF,TGTGCCAGCAGCGGAGACGGCTACACCTTC
TRBV12-5,.,.,TRBJ2-3,CASGLAPKVGGTDTQYF,TGTGCTAGTGGTTTGGCACCGAAGGTGGGGGGCACAGATACGCAGTATTTT
TRBV2,once,TRBD2,TRBJ2-7,CASRAGVYEQYF,TGTGCCAGCCGAGCGGGGGTCTACGAGCAGTACTTC
TRBV27,.,TRBD2,TRBJ2-7,CASSPGTSSYEQYF,TGTGCCAGCAGTCCCGGGACTAGCTCCTACGAGCAGTACTTC
TRBV6-4,few,.,TRBJ2-2,CASREAPNTGELFF,TGTGCCAGCAGGGAGGCACCGAACACCGGGGAGCTGTTTTTT
TRBV2,.,.,TRBJ2-3,CASSAGGTDTQYF,TGTGCCAGCAGTGCTGGTGGCACAGATACGCAGTATTTT
TRBV19,.,.,TRBJ1-6,CASSYLGDSPLHF,TGTGCCAGTAGTTACCTAGGGGATTCACCCCTCCACTTT
TRBV3-1/TRBV3-2,.,.,TRBJ1-2,CASSQDLALSNYGYTF,TGTGCCAGCAGCCAAGATCTGGCCCTTTCTAACTATGGCTACACCTTC
TRBV14,.,TRBD1,TRBJ1-4,CASSPRTGRNEKLFF,TGTGCCAGCAGCCCCCGGACAGGCAGAAATGAAAAACTGTTTTTT
TRBV2,.,TRBD1,TRBJ1-4,CASSDERQGIEKLFF,TGTGCCAGCAGTGACGAGAGACAGGGGATTGAAAAACTGTTTTTT
TRBV5-8,.,.,TRBJ2-7,CASSLAGRAYEQYF,TGTGCCAGCAGCTTGGCGGGACGAGCCTACGAGCAGTACTTC
TRBV5-1,.,.,TRBJ1-1,CASSLVFRENGEAFF,TGCGCCAGCAGCTTGGTTTTTCGGGAAAATGGTGAAGCTTTCTTT
TRBV2,.,.,TRBJ1-5,CASSEGRAGISPQHF,TGTGCCAGCAGTGAAGGCAGGGCGGGAATCAGCCCCCAGCATTTT
TRBV5-4,once,TRBD2,TRBJ2-7,CASSFNTGTIKQYF,TGTGCCAGCAGCTTCAATACCGGGACTATCAAGCAGTACTTC
TRBV12-5,.,.,TRBJ2-1,CASGLGGLNEQFF,TGTGCTAGTGGTTTGGGAGGGCTCAATGAGCAGTTCTTC
TRBV7-2,.,TRBD2,TRBJ2-3,CASSYVAGGMDTQYF,TGTGCCAGCAGCTACGTAGCGGGAGGGATGGATACGCAGTATTTT
TRBV4-2,.,TRBD2,TRBJ2-7,CASSQGLADSYEQYF,TGTGCCAGCAGCCAAGGACTAGCGGACTCCTACGAGCAGTACTTC
TRBV2,.,.,TRBJ1-2,CASSDALGTPYGYTF,TGTGCCAGCAGTGACGCTTTAGGGACACCCTATGGCTACACCTTC
TRBV2,.,.,TRBJ1-3,CASSERTGSGNTIYF,TGTGCCAGCAGTGAGAGAACAGGCTCTGGAAACACCATATATTTT
TRBV5-5,.,TRBD1,TRBJ2-3,CASSTRDRLTDTQYF,TGTGCCAGCAGCACCCGGGACAGGCTCACAGATACGCAGTATTTT
TRBV9,.,.,TRBJ2-1,CASSAHRRSEAYNEQFF,TGTGCCAGCAGCGCTCATCGCCGTTCAGAGGCCTACAATGAGCAGTTCTTC
TRBV5-1,.,.,TRBJ2-3,CASSLASALISTDTQYF,TGCGCCAGCAGCTTGGCCTCGGCCTTAATTAGCACAGATACGCAGTATTTT
TRBV5-5,.,.,TRBJ1-1,CASSLVSKAYEAFF,TGTGCCAGCAGCTTGGTAAGCAAGGCTTATGAAGCTTTCTTT
TRBV5-4,.,.,TRBJ2-3,CASSWENTDTQYF,TGTGCCAGCAGCTGGGAGAACACAGATACGCAGTATTTT
TRBV7-8,.,.,TRBJ1-6,CASRGTGTRSSYNSPLHF,TGTGCCAGCAGAGGAACGGGGACAAGGAGCTCCTATAATTCACCCCTCCACTTT
TRBV7-6,.,TRBD1,TRBJ1-1,CASSLASGQGNTEAFF,TGTGCCAGCAGCTTAGCATCCGGACAGGGTAACACTGAAGCTTTCTTT